A single sample is the source of the 23 T cell receptor beta chains below, sequenced in a study of response to subunit inactivated influenza vaccine. TCRdb re-derived calls from the RT-PCR reads in MiXCR, one entry per CDR3 protein. The sample records more than 600,000 distinct CDR3 sequences, about a fifth being singletons. The starting material was PBMCs from blood, obtained 5 days after vaccination. Every receptor here comes from a man in his forties or fifties who received an inactivated influenza vaccine.

This clonotype was counted ten times or more. The rearrangement joins TRBV6-1 to TRBJ2-5, with 9 nucleotides matching TRBD2. The germline CDR1 and CDR2 sequences are MNHNS and SASEGT. V shed 8 bases and J 4 bases; nucleotides not matched to a gene: 8. The CDR3 is made up of 14 amino acids. The CDR3 loop reads CASRLAGVGETQYF. CDR3 coding DNA: TGTGCCAGCCGCTTAGCGGGGGTAGGAGAGACCCAGTACTTC.

The chain combines TRBV28 with TRBJ2-7; TRBD1 is a possible D gene (5 bases). The V gene's germline CDR1 is MDHEN and CDR2 SYDVKM. The CDR3 totals 16 residues. The V end lost 3 bases, the J end lost 4 bases, and 19 bases lay between the germline ends. The CDR3 protein is CASSFALGDGFYEQYF. CDR3 sequence (DNA): TGTGCCAGCAGTTTTGCTCTAGGGGATGGATTTTACGAGCAGTACTTC.

This clonotype was detected only a few times. The rearrangement uses TRBV12-3 or TRBV12-4 and TRBJ1-5; D is ambiguous. There are 14 residues in the CDR3. The germline V and J ends were trimmed by 5 bases and 4 bases, with 12 bases remaining between them. In DNA, the CDR3 is TGTGCCAGCAGTCCTATTATCCTTAATCAGCCCCAGCATTTT. It yields the protein CASSPIILNQPQHF.

This chain joins TRBV7-9 and TRBJ1-5, with a tentative D call TRBD1 (6 bases). Per the germline V gene, CDR1 is SEHNR and CDR2 is FQNEAQ (reference sequence). V was pared by 1 base and J by 7 bases, with 11 bases between. The CDR3 consists of 14 residues. CDR3 region: CASSLEGGWQPQHF. CDR3 DNA sequence: TGTGCCAGCAGCTTAGAAGGGGGATGGCAGCCCCAGCATTTT.

The CDR3 sequence is CASSQFRTARYGYTF. CDR3 in DNA: TGTGCCAGCAGCCAATTCAGGACAGCGCGCTATGGCTACACCTTC. The chain uses TRBV3-1 and TRBJ1-2, with a weak D call TRBD1 (6 bases). Trimming removed 2 bases at V and 4 bases at J, with 14 bases between. This CDR3 has 15 residues. CDR1 is LGHDT, CDR2 YNNKEL, per germline (reference sequence).

In its sample, this clonotype was seen a few times. The genes are TRBV12-3 or TRBV12-4 and TRBJ1-1; D is ambiguous. V was trimmed by 3 bases and J by 4 bases, leaving 12 bases between them. This CDR3 region has 14 residues. Here the CDR3 reads CASSFTATFTEAFF. CDR3 nucleotides: TGTGCCAGCAGTTTTACGGCGACTTTCACTGAAGCTTTCTTT.

At least ten counts were recorded for this clonotype. The chain recombines TRBV20-1 with TRBJ2-3, with D tentatively TRBD1 (5 bases). Trimming stripped 3 bases from V and 0 bases from J, with 16 bases between. Germline lookup yields CDR1 DFQATT and CDR2 SNEGSKA (reference sequence). This CDR3 is built from 16 residues. The CDR3 nucleotides are TGCAGTGCTAGTGGTAGGACACAACCTAGCACAGATACGCAGTATTTT. Translating gives CSASGRTQPSTDTQYF.

This clonotype was counted between two and nine times. This chain connects TRBV5-1 to TRBJ1-1; 7 nucleotides match TRBD1. Germline CDR1 and CDR2: SGHRS and YFSETQ. The CDR3 sequence is 14 residues long. With 2 bases clipped from V and 7 bases from J, the junction kept 8 bases outside the gene matches. The CDR3 DNA sequence: TGCGCCAGCAGCTTAGGAAAAGGGGGCGGTGAAGCTTTCTTT. This codes for CASSLGKGGGEAFF.

The chain has TRBV7-2 and TRBJ2-7; 9 positions match TRBD1. CDR1 and CDR2 from the germline V gene are SGHTA and FQGNSA. The CDR3 is made up of 15 amino acids. The trim removed 1 base at V and 3 bases at J, leaving 4 bases unmatched. The CDR3: CASSLGGGQGYEQYF. The CDR3 region has the DNA TGTGCCAGCAGCTTAGGCGGGGGACAGGGCTACGAGCAGTACTTC.

This rearrangement joins TRBV11-2 to TRBJ2-1, with 9 bases aligning to TRBD2. The CDR3 is made up of 14 amino acids. CDR1 and CDR2 from the germline V gene are SGHAT and FQNNGV. With V trimmed by 1 base and J by 7 bases, 2 bases remained unmatched. In DNA form, the CDR3 reads TGTGCCAGCAGCTTAGTCACTAGCGGGAATGAGCAGTTCTTC. Its protein product is CASSLVTSGNEQFF.

The table lists this clonotype with a few counts. V gene TRBV20-1 combines with J gene TRBJ2-3; no firm D call. This CDR3 has 10 amino acids. The germline V gene encodes CDR1 DFQATT and CDR2 SNEGSKA (reference sequence). Deletions cut 4 bases from V and 6 bases from J, with 5 bases between. The CDR3 bases are TGCAGTGCTACTAGGGATACGCAGTATTTT. This codes for CSATRDTQYF.

The J gene is TRBJ1-1, the V gene TRBV5-5; no clear D gene. V was shortened by 0 bases and J by 10 bases, with 25 bases between the two germline ends. Per germline, CDR1 SGHKS and CDR2 YYEKEE (reference sequence). This CDR3 has 17 amino acids. CDR3 nucleotide sequence: TGTGCCAGCAGCTTGGAATTCTTCGTCGGAAACAAAACTAGAGCTTTCTTT. Protein sequence: CASSLEFFVGNKTRAFF.

The chain combines TRBV4-1 with TRBJ2-7; no clear D gene. This CDR3 has 13 residues. V lost 1 base and J 3 bases, leaving 7 bases between the germline ends. From germline, CDR1 is MGHRA and CDR2 YSYEKL. Written as DNA, the CDR3 is TGCGCCAGCAGCCAAGCTACTAACTACGAGCAGTACTTC. Encoded protein: CASSQATNYEQYF.

V usage is TRBV15 and J usage is TRBJ1-2; D gene unclear. Germline V CDR1 and CDR2: LNHNV, YYDKDF (reference sequence). V was pared by 0 bases and J by 12 bases, with 14 bases between. This CDR3 region has 13 residues. CDR3 DNA: TGTGCCACCAGCAGAGATCCCGGGAGGTTAGACACCTTC. Its protein is CATSRDPGRLDTF.

V and J are TRBV7-8 and TRBJ2-2, with 8 bases lining up with TRBD1. V lost 5 bases, J lost 7 bases, and 9 bases stayed unmatched. The germline gives CDR1 SGHVS, CDR2 FQNEAQ. The CDR3 has 15 amino acids. CDR3 DNA: TGTGCCAGCAGCCCGTGGACAGGGAAGGACGGGGAGCTGTTTTTT. Its protein product is CASSPWTGKDGELFF.

This clonotype was seen only a few times. The chain recombines TRBV5-4 with TRBJ2-5, with 7 nucleotides matching TRBD1. CDR1 and CDR2 from the germline V gene are SGHNT and YYREEE (reference sequence). The CDR3 has 14 amino acids. After removal of 2 bases from V and 5 bases from J, the junction contained 6 bases not matched to a gene. The CDR3 DNA follows: TGTGCCAGCAGCTTTACAGGGGTCGGGGAGACCCAGTACTTC. This encodes CASSFTGVGETQYF.

The genes are TRBV12-3 or TRBV12-4 and TRBJ2-7; D tentatively reads TRBD1 or TRBD2 (5 bases each). Trimming cost V 1 base and J 6 bases, with 13 bases left between them. This CDR3 is 14 amino acids long. In nucleotides, the CDR3 is TGTGCCAGCAGTTTAGAGGGTAAGGGGAGCGAGCAGTACTTC. Amino acid sequence: CASSLEGKGSEQYF.

This clonotype has more than one count but fewer than ten. The V and J genes are TRBV5-1 and TRBJ2-6; tentatively, D is TRBD1 (5 bases). CDR1 is SGHRS and CDR2 is YFSETQ in the germline V gene. Trimming took 6 bases from V and 5 from J, leaving 9 bases between them. The CDR3 is 13 amino acids. CDR3: CASTLDRANVLTF. The CDR3, as DNA: TGCGCCAGCACCCTGGACAGGGCCAACGTCCTGACTTTC.

As for this clonotype: Sequence at one end of the junction differs from germline and may be a read error. This chain connects TRBV5-1 to TRBJ2-3, with 11 bases lining up with TRBD1. CDR1 is SGHRS and CDR2 is YFSETQ in the germline V gene. CDR3 length: 17 residues. CDR3 sequence: CASSPGTGGWSTDTHYF. CDR3 bases: TGCGCCAGCAGCCCGGGGACAGGGGGATGGAGCACAGATACGCATTATTTT.

In the case of this clonotype: This may be a read error: a much more frequent sequence differs by one nucleotide. The CDR3 sequence: CASSTSTDTKYF. The CDR3 bases are TGCGCCAGCAGCACAAGCACAGATACGAAGTATTTT. The V gene is TRBV5-1, the J gene TRBJ2-3; no reliable D call. Looked up from germline, CDR1 is SGHRS and CDR2 is YFSETQ. This CDR3 spans 12 amino acids.

The V call is TRBV9, the J call TRBJ2-5; 7 bases are a match to TRBD1. The trim removed 4 bases at V and 4 bases at J, leaving 7 bases unmatched. Germline-derived CDR1 and CDR2 are SGDLS and YYNGEE. This CDR3 is built from 14 residues. CDR3 in amino acids: CASSPRQGVETQYF. The CDR3 DNA sequence: TGTGCCAGCAGCCCCCGACAGGGTGTAGAGACCCAGTACTTC.

The chain recombines TRBV6-5 with TRBJ2-7, with 8 positions matching TRBD2. With 2 bases clipped from V and 2 bases from J, the junction kept 5 bases outside the gene matches. Looked up from germline, CDR1 is MNHEY and CDR2 is SVGAGI. The CDR3 has 15 amino acids. CDR3 sequence: CASSYPAGATYEQYF. The CDR3 DNA reads TGTGCCAGCAGTTACCCAGCGGGAGCCACCTACGAGCAGTACTTC.

Concerning this clonotype itself: It is likely a read error, because the conserved phenylalanine at the end of the CDR3 is missing. J is TRBJ1-3 and V is TRBV7-2; D is unresolved. Germline V gene lookup returns CDR1 SGHTA and CDR2 FQGNSA. With 1 base removed from V and 0 bases from J, the gap between germline ends came to 4 bases. This CDR3 spans 14 amino acids. In DNA, the CDR3 is TGTGCCAGCAGCTTAGTAAGCTCTGGAAACACCATATATTCT. As protein: CASSLVSSGNTIYS.